These 9 T cell receptor beta chains came from one sample sequenced in a study of shared clonotypes between healthy human individuals. Sequencing used immunoSEQ multiplex PCR; TCRdb keeps in-frame clones, though not all of them. Of some 500,000 clones in the sample, 95% to 97% were seen once. Sequencing used naive CD4+ T cells sorted from blood. The subset was: CD45RA+ positively selected. The receptor set was obtained from a woman in her twenties or thirties in good health.

The chain carries TRBV11-2 and TRBJ2-7, with D perhaps TRBD1 (5 bases). This CDR3 has 13 residues. The V gene's germline CDR1 is SGHAT and CDR2 FQNNGV. Trimming removed 4 bases from V and 1 base from J, with 8 bases in between. The CDR3 region is CASSSDRSYEQYF. As DNA, the CDR3 is TGTGCCAGCAGCTCCGACAGATCCTACGAGCAGTACTTC. The entire variable domain, with the rest obtained from reference TRBV11-2 and TRBJ2-7, is as follows: EAGVAQSPRYKIIEKRQSVAFWCNPISGHATLYWYQQILGQGPKLLIQFQNNGVVDDSQLPKDRFSAERLKGVDSTLKIQPAKLEDSAVYLCASSSDRSYEQYFGPGTRLTVT.

The chain couples TRBV2 to TRBJ2-2; TRBD2 aligns across 12 bases. The CDR3 spans 15 residues. Losses at the gene ends were 6 bases for V and 3 bases for J; bases not matched to a gene: 2. Germline V lookup: CDR1 SNHLY, CDR2 FYNNEI. This chain's CDR3 is CASRRLAGDTGELFF. The CDR3, as DNA: TGTGCCAGCAGGAGACTAGCGGGAGACACCGGGGAGCTGTTTTTT.

The V and J genes are TRBV14 and TRBJ2-3, with D unresolved. Trimming pared 4 bases from V and 6 bases from J, leaving 8 bases between. Germline assignment: CDR1 SGHDN and CDR2 FVKESK. CDR3 length: 12 amino acids. The CDR3 sequence is CASSRVRDTQYF. The CDR3 region has the DNA TGTGCCAGCAGCCGAGTTCGGGATACGCAGTATTTT.

The chain links TRBV6-1 to TRBJ2-1, with D maybe TRBD1 (5 bases). V lost 3 bases and J 1 base, leaving 10 bases between the germline ends. In germline, CDR1 is MNHNS, CDR2 SASEGT. The length of the CDR3 is 15 residues. CDR3 protein: CASSEMRQSYNEQFF. The CDR3 DNA reads as TGTGCCAGCAGTGAGATGAGACAGTCCTACAATGAGCAGTTCTTC.

This clone was recorded once. The chain employs TRBV18 and TRBJ1-5; D unclear. The V end lost 6 bases, the J end lost 4 bases, and 10 bases lay between the germline ends. This CDR3 has 13 amino acids. CDR1 is KGHSH and CDR2 is LQKENI in the germline V gene. In DNA form, the CDR3 reads TGTGCCAGCTCGGACGGTGGGAATCAGCCCCAGCATTTT. As protein: CASSDGGNQPQHF. Variable domain in full (rest from reference TRBV18 and TRBJ1-5): NAGVMQNPRHLVRRRGQEARLRCSPMKGHSHVYWYRQLPEEGLKFMVYLQKENIIDESGMPKERFSAEFPKEGPSILRIQQVVRGDSAAYFCASSDGGNQPQHFGDGTRLSIL.

The rearrangement uses TRBV11-2 and TRBJ2-5; D perhaps matches TRBD2 (5 bases). Germline loops: CDR1 SGHAT, CDR2 FQNNGV. This CDR3 spans 15 amino acids. V lost 3 bases to trimming and J lost 2 bases, with 13 bases between them. This CDR3 reads CASSFFDGEQETQYF. DNA for the CDR3: TGTGCCAGCAGCTTCTTTGACGGGGAACAAGAGACCCAGTACTTC.

Here the CDR3 DNA reads TGTGCCAGCGGATACGGGAGGGCCGCGGCGACAGATACGCAGTATTTT. Its translation is CASGYGRAAATDTQYF. J is TRBJ2-3 and V is TRBV27, with 8 nucleotides matching TRBD2. This CDR3 spans 16 amino acids. Losses at the gene ends were 8 bases for V and 3 bases for J; bases not matched to a gene: 13. Germline assignment: CDR1 MNHEY and CDR2 SMNVEV (reference sequence).

V usage is TRBV7-7 and J usage is TRBJ2-7; 9 bases are a match to TRBD2. The CDR3 loop spans 21 amino acids. With V trimmed by 5 bases and J by 0 bases, 23 bases remained unmatched. CDR1 is SSHAT and CDR2 is FNYEAQ in the germline V gene (reference sequence). The CDR3 protein is CASSPPPWRLAEVRSSYEQYF. In nucleotides, the CDR3 is TGTGCCAGCAGCCCACCCCCCTGGAGACTAGCGGAAGTAAGAAGCTCCTACGAGCAGTACTTC.

This rearrangement joins TRBV7-9 to TRBJ2-5; maybe TRBD1 (5 bases). The end of the DNA aligns better with TRBJ2-7, so the J call may be wrong. This CDR3 contains 16 residues. Germline lookup yields CDR1 SEHNR and CDR2 FQNEAQ (reference sequence). Here the CDR3 reads CASSLVGQLATYEQYF. The CDR3 bases are TGTGCCAGCAGCTTAGTGGGGCAGCTCGCGACCTACGAGCAGTACTTC.